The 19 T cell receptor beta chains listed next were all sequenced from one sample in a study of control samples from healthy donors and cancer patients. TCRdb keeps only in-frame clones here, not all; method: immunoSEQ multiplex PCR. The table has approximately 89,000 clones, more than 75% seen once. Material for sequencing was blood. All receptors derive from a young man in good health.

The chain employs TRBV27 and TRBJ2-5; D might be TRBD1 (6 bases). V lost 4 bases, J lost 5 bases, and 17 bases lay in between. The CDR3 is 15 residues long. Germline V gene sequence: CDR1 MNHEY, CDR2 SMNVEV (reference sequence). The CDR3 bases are TGTGCCAGCAGTTCGGACAGTACAAGTAGGGAGACCCAGTACTTC. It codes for CASSSDSTSRETQYF.

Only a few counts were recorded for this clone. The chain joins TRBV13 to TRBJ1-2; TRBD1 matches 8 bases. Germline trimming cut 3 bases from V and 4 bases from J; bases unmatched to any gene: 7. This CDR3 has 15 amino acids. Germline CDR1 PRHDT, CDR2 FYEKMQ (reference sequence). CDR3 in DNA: TGTGCCAGCAGCTTGGGGCAGGGGGCCGGCTATGGCTACACCTTC. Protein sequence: CASSLGQGAGYGYTF.

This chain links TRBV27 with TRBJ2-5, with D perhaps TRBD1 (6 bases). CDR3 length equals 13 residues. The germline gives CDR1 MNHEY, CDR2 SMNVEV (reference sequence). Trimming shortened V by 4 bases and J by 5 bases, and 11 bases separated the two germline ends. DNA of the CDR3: TGTGCCAGCAGTTCAGGGGTCGCGGAGACCCAGTACTTC. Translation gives CASSSGVAETQYF.

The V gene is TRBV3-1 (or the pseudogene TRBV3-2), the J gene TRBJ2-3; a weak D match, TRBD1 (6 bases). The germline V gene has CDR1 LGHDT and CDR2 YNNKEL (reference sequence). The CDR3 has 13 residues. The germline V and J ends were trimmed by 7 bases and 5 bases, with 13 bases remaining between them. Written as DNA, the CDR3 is TGTGCCAGCACGCGGCAGGGGATAGATACGCAGTATTTT. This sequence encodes CASTRQGIDTQYF.

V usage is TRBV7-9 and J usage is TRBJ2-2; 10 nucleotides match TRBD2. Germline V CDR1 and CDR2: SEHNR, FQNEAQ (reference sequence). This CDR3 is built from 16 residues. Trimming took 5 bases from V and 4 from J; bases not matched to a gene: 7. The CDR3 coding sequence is TGTGCCAGCAGCCCATCTAGCGGGGGATCCACCGGGGAGCTGTTTTTT. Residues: CASSPSSGGSTGELFF. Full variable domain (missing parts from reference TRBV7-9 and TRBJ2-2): DTGVSQNPRHKITKRGQNVTFRCDPISEHNRLYWYRQTLGQGPEFLTYFQNEAQLEKSRLLSDRFSAERPKGSFSTLEIQRTEQGDSAMYLCASSPSSGGSTGELFFGEGSRLTVL.

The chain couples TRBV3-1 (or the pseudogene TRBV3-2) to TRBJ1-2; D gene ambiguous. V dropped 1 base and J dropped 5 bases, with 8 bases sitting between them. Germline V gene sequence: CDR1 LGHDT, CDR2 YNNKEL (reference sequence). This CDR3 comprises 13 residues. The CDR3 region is CASSQGKRYGYTF. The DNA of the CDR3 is TGTGCCAGCAGCCAAGGGAAGAGATATGGCTACACCTTC.

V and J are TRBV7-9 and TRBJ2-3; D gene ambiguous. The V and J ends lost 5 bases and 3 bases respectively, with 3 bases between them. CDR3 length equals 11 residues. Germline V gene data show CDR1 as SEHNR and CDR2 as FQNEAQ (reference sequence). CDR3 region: CASSRTDTQYF. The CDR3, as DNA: TGTGCCAGCAGCCGGACAGATACGCAGTATTTT.

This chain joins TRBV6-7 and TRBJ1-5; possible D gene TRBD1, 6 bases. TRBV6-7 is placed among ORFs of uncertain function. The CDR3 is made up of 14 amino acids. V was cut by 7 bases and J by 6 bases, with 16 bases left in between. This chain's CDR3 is CASTDIGGPQPQHF. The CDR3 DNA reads TGTGCCAGCACCGATATCGGGGGGCCTCAGCCCCAGCATTTT.

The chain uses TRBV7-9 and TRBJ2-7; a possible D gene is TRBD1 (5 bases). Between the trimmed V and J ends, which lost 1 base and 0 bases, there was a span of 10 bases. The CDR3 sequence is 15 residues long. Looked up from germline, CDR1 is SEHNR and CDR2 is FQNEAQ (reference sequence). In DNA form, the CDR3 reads TGTGCCAGCAGCTTAGACGCAGGGCCCTCCTACGAGCAGTACGTC. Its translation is CASSLDAGPSYEQYV.

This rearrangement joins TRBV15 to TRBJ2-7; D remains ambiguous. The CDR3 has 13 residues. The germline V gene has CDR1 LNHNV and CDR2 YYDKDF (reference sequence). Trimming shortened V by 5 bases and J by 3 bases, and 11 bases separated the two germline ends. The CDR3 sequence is CATSARLIYEQYF. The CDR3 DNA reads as TGTGCCACCAGCGCCCGTCTAATCTACGAGCAGTACTTC.

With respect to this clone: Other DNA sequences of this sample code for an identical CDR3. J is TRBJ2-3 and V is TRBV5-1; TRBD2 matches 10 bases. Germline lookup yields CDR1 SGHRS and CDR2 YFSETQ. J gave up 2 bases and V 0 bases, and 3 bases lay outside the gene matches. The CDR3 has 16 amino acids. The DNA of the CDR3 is TGCGCCAGCAGCTTGGTAGCGGGGGGACTCACAGATACGCAGTATTTT. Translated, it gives CASSLVAGGLTDTQYF.

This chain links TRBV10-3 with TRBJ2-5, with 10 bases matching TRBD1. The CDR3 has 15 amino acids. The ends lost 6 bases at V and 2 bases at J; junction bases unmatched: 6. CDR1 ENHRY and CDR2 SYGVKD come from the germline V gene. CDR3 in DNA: TGTGCCATCAGGGGAGGGGACAGGGGTCAAGAGACCCAGTACTTC. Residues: CAIRGGDRGQETQYF.

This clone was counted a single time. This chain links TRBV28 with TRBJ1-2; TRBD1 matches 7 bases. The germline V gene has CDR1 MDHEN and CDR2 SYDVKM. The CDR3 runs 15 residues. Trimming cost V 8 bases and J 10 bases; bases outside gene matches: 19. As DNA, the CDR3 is TGTGCCAGCTCAACCCTGGGTAGGGACAGATTAACCTACACCTTC. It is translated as CASSTLGRDRLTYTF.

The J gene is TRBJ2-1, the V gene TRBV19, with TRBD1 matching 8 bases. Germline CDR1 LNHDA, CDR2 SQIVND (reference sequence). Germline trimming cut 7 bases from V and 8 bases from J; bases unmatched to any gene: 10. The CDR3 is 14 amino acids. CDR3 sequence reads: CASTAGQGVHEQFF. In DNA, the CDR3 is TGTGCCAGTACCGCCGGACAGGGAGTGCATGAGCAGTTCTTC.

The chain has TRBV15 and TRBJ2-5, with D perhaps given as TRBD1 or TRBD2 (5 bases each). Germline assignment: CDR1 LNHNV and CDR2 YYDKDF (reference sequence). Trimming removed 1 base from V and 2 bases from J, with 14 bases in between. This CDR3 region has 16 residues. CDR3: CATSRGGSNGQETQYF. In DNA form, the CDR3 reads TGTGCCACCAGCAGAGGGGGGAGTAACGGGCAAGAGACCCAGTACTTC. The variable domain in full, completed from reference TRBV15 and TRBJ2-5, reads DAMVIQNPRYQVTQFGKPVTLSCSQTLNHNVMYWYQQKSSQAPKLLFHYYDKDFNNEADTPDNFQSRRPNTSFCFLDIRSPGLGDTAMYLCATSRGGSNGQETQYFGPGTRLLVL.

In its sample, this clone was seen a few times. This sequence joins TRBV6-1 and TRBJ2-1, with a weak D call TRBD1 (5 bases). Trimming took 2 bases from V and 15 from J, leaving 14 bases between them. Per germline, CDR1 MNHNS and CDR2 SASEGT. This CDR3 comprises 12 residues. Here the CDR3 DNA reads TGTGCCAGCAGTGAATCCCCCAGGGTACGGTTCTTC. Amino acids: CASSESPRVRFF.

The CDR3 region is CASSSGDAEQFF. The DNA for the CDR3 is TGTGCCAGCAGTTCCGGGGACGCCGAGCAGTTCTTC. This chain uses TRBV12-3 or TRBV12-4 with TRBJ2-1; either TRBD1 or TRBD2 may fit D (5 bases each). CDR3 length: 12 amino acids. Trimming took off 4 bases at V and 10 bases at J, with 11 bases between the two ends.

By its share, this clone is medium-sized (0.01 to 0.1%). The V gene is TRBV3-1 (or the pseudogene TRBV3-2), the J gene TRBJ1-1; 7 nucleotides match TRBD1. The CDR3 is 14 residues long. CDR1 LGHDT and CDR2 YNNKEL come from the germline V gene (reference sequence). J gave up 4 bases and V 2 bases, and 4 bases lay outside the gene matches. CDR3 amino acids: CASSQHPGGTEAFF. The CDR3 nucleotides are TGTGCCAGCAGCCAACACCCAGGGGGCACTGAAGCTTTCTTT.

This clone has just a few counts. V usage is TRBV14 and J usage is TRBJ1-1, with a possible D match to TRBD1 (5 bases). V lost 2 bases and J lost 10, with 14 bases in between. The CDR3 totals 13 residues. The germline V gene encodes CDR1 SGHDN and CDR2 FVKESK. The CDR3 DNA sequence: TGTGCCAGCAGCCAATTACAGGCTGGGGGAGCTTTCTTT. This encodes CASSQLQAGGAFF.